This T cell receptor (beta chain) was observed in a study of control samples from healthy donors and cancer patients. Germline V gene lookup returns CDR1 MNHEY and CDR2 SVGAGI. Trimming removed 6 bases at V and 8 bases at J, with 19 bases between. CDR3 size: 14 residues. TCRdb keeps only in-frame clones here, not all; method: immunoSEQ multiplex PCR. Seen here are roughly 130,000 clones, roughly 92% observed once, and the top ten hold over 9%. The chain employs TRBV6-5 and TRBJ1-2; D perhaps matches TRBD1 (6 bases). The sequencing input was blood. The clonotype comes from a man aged 25-45 years in good health. In DNA form, the CDR3 reads TGTGCCAGCAGGGGTCGGGCAGGGGACCAGGGCTACACCTTC. Protein: CASRGRAGDQGYTF.